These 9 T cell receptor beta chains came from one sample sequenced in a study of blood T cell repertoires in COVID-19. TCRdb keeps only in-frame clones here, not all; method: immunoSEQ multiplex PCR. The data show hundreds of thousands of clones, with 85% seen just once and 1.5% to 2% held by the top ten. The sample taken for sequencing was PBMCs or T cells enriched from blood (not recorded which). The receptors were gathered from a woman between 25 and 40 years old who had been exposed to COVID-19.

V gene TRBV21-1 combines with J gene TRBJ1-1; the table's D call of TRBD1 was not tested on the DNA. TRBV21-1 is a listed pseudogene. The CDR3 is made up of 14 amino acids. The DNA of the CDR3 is TGTGCCAGCAGCGCGGACAGTTTGAACACTGAAGCTTTCTTT. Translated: CASSADSLNTEAFF.

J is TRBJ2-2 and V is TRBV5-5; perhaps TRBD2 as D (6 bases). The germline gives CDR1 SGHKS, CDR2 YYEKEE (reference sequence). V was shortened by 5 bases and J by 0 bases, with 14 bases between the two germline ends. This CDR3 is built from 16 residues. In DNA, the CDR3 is TGTGCCAGCAGGGGAACCGGGACTTCGAACACCGGGGAGCTGTTTTTT. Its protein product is CASRGTGTSNTGELFF.

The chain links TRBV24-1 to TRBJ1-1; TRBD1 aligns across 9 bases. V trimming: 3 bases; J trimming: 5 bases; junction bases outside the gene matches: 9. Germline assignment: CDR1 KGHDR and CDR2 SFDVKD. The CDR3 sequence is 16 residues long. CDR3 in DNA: TGTGCCACCAGTGATACAAGACAGGGGGGAAGAACTGAAGCTTTCTTT. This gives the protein CATSDTRQGGRTEAFF.

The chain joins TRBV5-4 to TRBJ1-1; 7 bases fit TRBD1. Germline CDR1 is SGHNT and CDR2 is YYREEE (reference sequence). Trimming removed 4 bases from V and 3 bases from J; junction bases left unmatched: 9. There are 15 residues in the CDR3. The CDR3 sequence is CASSLTGTAHTEAFF. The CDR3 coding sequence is TGTGCCAGCAGCCTAACCGGGACAGCGCACACTGAAGCTTTCTTT.

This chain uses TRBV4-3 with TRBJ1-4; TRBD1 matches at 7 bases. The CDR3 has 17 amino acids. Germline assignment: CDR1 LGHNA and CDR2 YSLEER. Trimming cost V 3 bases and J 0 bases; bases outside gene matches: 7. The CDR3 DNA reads TGCGCCAGCAGCCACCCGGGACAGCGTGCAACTAATGAAAAACTGTTTTTT. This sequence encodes CASSHPGQRATNEKLFF.

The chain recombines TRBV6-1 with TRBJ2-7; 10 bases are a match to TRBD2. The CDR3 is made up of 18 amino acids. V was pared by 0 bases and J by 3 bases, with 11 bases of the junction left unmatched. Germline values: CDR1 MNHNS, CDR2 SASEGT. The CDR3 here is CASSEASPLRTSGYEQYF. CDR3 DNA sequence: TGTGCCAGCAGTGAAGCGTCCCCCCTCCGGACTAGCGGCTACGAGCAGTACTTC.

The CDR3 here is CASSVGPGVPSGNTIYF. CDR3 DNA sequence: TGTGCCAGCAGCGTAGGACCAGGTGTGCCTTCTGGAAACACCATATATTTT. V usage is TRBV9 and J usage is TRBJ1-3; D gene uncertain. This CDR3 comprises 17 residues. Germline CDR1 reads SGDLS; CDR2 reads YYNGEE. V gave up 0 bases and J gave up 1 base, with 14 bases separating them. Full variable domain (remainder filled in from reference TRBV9 and TRBJ1-3): DSGVTQTPKHLITATGQRVTLRCSPRSGDLSVYWYQQSLDQGLQFLIQYYNGEERAKGNILERFSAQQFPDLHSELNLSSLELGDSALYFCASSVGPGVPSGNTIYFGEGSWLTVV.

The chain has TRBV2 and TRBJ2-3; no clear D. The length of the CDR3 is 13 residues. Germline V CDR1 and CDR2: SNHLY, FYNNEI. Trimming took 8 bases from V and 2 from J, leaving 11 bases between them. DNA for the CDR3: TGTGCCAGCCGCGACTCTTACACAGATACGCAGTATTTT. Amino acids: CASRDSYTDTQYF.

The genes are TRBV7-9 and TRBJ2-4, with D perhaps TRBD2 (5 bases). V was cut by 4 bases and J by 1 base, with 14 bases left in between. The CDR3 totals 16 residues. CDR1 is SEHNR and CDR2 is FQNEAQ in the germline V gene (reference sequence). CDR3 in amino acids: CASSSRLDSAKNIQYF. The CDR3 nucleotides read TGTGCCAGCAGCTCCCGACTGGACTCTGCCAAAAACATTCAGTACTTC.